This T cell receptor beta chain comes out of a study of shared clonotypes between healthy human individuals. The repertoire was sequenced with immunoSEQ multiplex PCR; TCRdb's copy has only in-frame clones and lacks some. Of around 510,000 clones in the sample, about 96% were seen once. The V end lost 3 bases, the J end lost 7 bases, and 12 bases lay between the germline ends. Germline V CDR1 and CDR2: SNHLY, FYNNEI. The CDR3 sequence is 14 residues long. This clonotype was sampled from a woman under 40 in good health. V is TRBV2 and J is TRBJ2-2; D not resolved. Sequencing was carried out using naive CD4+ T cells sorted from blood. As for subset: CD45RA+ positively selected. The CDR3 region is CASSDLLVGGELFF. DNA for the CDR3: TGTGCCAGCAGTGACCTGCTAGTCGGCGGGGAGCTGTTTTTT.